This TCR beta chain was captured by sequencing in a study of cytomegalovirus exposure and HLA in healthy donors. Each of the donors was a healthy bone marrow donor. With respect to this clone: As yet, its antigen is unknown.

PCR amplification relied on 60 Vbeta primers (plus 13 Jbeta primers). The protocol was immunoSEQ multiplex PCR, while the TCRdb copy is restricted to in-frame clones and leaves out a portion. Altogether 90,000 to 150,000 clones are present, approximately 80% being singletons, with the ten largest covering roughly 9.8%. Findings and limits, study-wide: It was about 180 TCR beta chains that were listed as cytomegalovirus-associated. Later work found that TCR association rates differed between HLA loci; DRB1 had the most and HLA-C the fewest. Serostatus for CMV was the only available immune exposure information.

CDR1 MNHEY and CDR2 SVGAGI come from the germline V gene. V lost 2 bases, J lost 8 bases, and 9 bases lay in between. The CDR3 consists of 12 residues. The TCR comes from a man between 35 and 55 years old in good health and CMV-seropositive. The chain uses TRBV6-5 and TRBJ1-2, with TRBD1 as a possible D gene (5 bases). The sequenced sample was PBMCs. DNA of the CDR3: TGTGCCAGCAGTTACGGCGGGGGAGGCTACACCTTC. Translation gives CASSYGGGGYTF.